This is a list of T cell receptor beta chains from one sample in a study of T cell changes during pregnancy in multiple sclerosis. Assay used: immunoSEQ multiplex PCR; TCRdb lists only in-frame clones, some missing. The sample records around 60,000 clones, around nine tenths being singletons. The sample in question was peripheral blood, obtained in the second trimester of pregnancy. The receptor set was obtained from a female donor with multiple sclerosis, enrolled in a pregnancy study. CDR3s include the opening cysteine and the closing phenylalanine or tryptophan. The order of the fields is J gene, clone size, D gene, V gene, CDR3 DNA, CDR3 protein. D genes are given only for firm matches. Size is stated for part of the rows, as once, few or many counts, or as a class when the clone is expanded.

j_call: TRBJ2-7; clone_size: once; d_call: -; v_call: TRBV11-2; cdr3_nt: TGTGCCAGCAGCTTAGGACAGGAGACATTCTACGAGCAGTACTTC; cdr3_aa: CASSLGQETFYEQYF
j_call: TRBJ2-2; clone_size: -; d_call: TRBD2; v_call: TRBV9; cdr3_nt: TGTGCCAGCAGCGGCCCTCGGGGGGGATTTGACACCGGGGAGCTGTTTTTT; cdr3_aa: CASSGPRGGFDTGELFF
j_call: TRBJ1-5; clone_size: -; d_call: TRBD1; v_call: TRBV5-1; cdr3_nt: TGCGCCAGCAGCGCCGGGACAGGGAATTATCAGCCCCAGCATTTT; cdr3_aa: CASSAGTGNYQPQHF
j_call: TRBJ2-7; clone_size: -; d_call: -; v_call: TRBV9; cdr3_nt: TGTGCCAGCAGCCCGGGAGGGACAGGGCCCTACGAGCAGTACTTC; cdr3_aa: CASSPGGTGPYEQYF
j_call: TRBJ2-7; clone_size: -; d_call: TRBD1; v_call: TRBV5-1; cdr3_nt: TGCGCCAGCAGCCCATACCAGGGGGCCCACGAGCAGTACTTC; cdr3_aa: CASSPYQGAHEQYF
j_call: TRBJ2-7; clone_size: once; d_call: TRBD1; v_call: TRBV6-5; cdr3_nt: TGTGCCAGCAGTTACTCGACAGGGATCGAGCAGTACTTC; cdr3_aa: CASSYSTGIEQYF
j_call: TRBJ1-2; clone_size: -; d_call: TRBD1; v_call: TRBV5-4; cdr3_nt: TGTGCCAGCAGCTCATCTAGGACAGGGCCGACCAATGGCTACACCTTC; cdr3_aa: CASSSSRTGPTNGYTF
j_call: TRBJ2-7; clone_size: -; d_call: TRBD1; v_call: TRBV4-2; cdr3_nt: TGTGCCAGCAGCCAAGAGGGGACAGGGAGGACCTACGAGCAGTACTTC; cdr3_aa: CASSQEGTGRTYEQYF
j_call: TRBJ1-1; clone_size: -; d_call: -; v_call: TRBV27; cdr3_nt: TGTGCCAGCAGTTTAGGGAGACGGCACACTGAAGCTTTCTTT; cdr3_aa: CASSLGRRHTEAFF
j_call: TRBJ1-4; clone_size: -; d_call: -; v_call: TRBV7-9; cdr3_nt: TGTGCCAGCAGCTTAGACGGGGGAAGTGAAAAACTGTTTTTT; cdr3_aa: CASSLDGGSEKLFF
j_call: TRBJ2-7; clone_size: -; d_call: TRBD2; v_call: TRBV9; cdr3_nt: TGTGCCAGCAGCGTAGGCGGGAGTAGCAACGAGCAGTACTTC; cdr3_aa: CASSVGGSSNEQYF
j_call: TRBJ1-1; clone_size: -; d_call: TRBD1; v_call: TRBV27; cdr3_nt: TGTGCCAGCAGCCACCAGACAGGGATGAACACTGAAGCTTTCTTT; cdr3_aa: CASSHQTGMNTEAFF
j_call: TRBJ2-5; clone_size: -; d_call: -; v_call: TRBV6-1; cdr3_nt: TGTGCCAGCGGGCAGGGGGAGACCCAGTACTTC; cdr3_aa: CASGQGETQYF
j_call: TRBJ1-4; clone_size: -; d_call: TRBD1; v_call: TRBV28; cdr3_nt: TGTGCCAGCAGTCTACAGGGGGCGAGGTGGCGTGAAAAACTGTTTTTT; cdr3_aa: CASSLQGARWREKLFF
j_call: TRBJ1-4; clone_size: -; d_call: TRBD1; v_call: TRBV5-4; cdr3_nt: TGTGCCAGCAGCTTAGGGGGCTATGAAAAACTGTTTTTT; cdr3_aa: CASSLGGYEKLFF
j_call: TRBJ1-1; clone_size: -; d_call: -; v_call: TRBV5-5; cdr3_nt: TGTGCCAGCAGACCCACAGGGTCAGAATGGGGCACTGAAGCTTTCTTT; cdr3_aa: CASRPTGSEWGTEAFF
j_call: TRBJ1-5; clone_size: -; d_call: -; v_call: TRBV28; cdr3_nt: TGTGCCAGCAGTTTAGAACAGTCCAATCAGCCCCAGCATTTT; cdr3_aa: CASSLEQSNQPQHF
j_call: TRBJ2-3; clone_size: -; d_call: TRBD2; v_call: TRBV25-1; cdr3_nt: TGTGCCAGCAGCTCTAGCGGGATTAGCACAGATACGCAGTATTTT; cdr3_aa: CASSSSGISTDTQYF
j_call: TRBJ2-2; clone_size: -; d_call: TRBD2; v_call: TRBV2; cdr3_nt: TGTGCCAGCAGTGGACTAGCGGGGGGCTCCGGGGAGCTGTTTTTT; cdr3_aa: CASSGLAGGSGELFF
j_call: TRBJ1-2; clone_size: once; d_call: -; v_call: TRBV6-6; cdr3_nt: TGTGCCAGCAGTTCTACAGCAAACTATGGCTACACCTTC; cdr3_aa: CASSSTANYGYTF
j_call: TRBJ1-5; clone_size: -; d_call: TRBD1; v_call: TRBV9; cdr3_nt: TGTGCCAGCAGCCCTCGACAGGGACTCAATCAGCCCCAGCATTTT; cdr3_aa: CASSPRQGLNQPQHF
j_call: TRBJ2-1; clone_size: -; d_call: TRBD2; v_call: TRBV5-1; cdr3_nt: TGCGCCAGCAGCATGGGACTAGCCCCGAACAATGAGCAGTTCTTC; cdr3_aa: CASSMGLAPNNEQFF
j_call: TRBJ2-3; clone_size: -; d_call: -; v_call: TRBV13; cdr3_nt: TGTGCCAGCAGCACTTCGACTAGGGGCAGCACAGATACGCAGTATTTT; cdr3_aa: CASSTSTRGSTDTQYF
j_call: TRBJ1-4; clone_size: -; d_call: -; v_call: TRBV5-4; cdr3_nt: TGTGCCAGCAGCCCATCCGGGATGGAAAAACTGTTTTTT; cdr3_aa: CASSPSGMEKLFF
j_call: TRBJ2-2; clone_size: once; d_call: -; v_call: TRBV6-1; cdr3_nt: TGTGCCAGCAGTGCGGGGTTCTCAGCGGGCGGGGAGCTGTTTTTT; cdr3_aa: CASSAGFSAGGELFF
j_call: TRBJ2-7; clone_size: -; d_call: -; v_call: TRBV7-2; cdr3_nt: TGTGCCAGCAGCCGCCGACAGGCCTACTCCTACGAGCAGTACTTC; cdr3_aa: CASSRRQAYSYEQYF
j_call: TRBJ2-5; clone_size: once; d_call: -; v_call: TRBV29-1; cdr3_nt: TGCAGCGTTGGAGGGAACGGAGAGACCCAGTACTTC; cdr3_aa: CSVGGNGETQYF
j_call: TRBJ2-1; clone_size: -; d_call: TRBD2; v_call: TRBV6-4; cdr3_nt: TGTGCCAGCAGTGAAACGGGACTAGCGGGCGTCAATGAGCAGTTCTTC; cdr3_aa: CASSETGLAGVNEQFF
j_call: TRBJ2-3; clone_size: -; d_call: TRBD2; v_call: TRBV5-1; cdr3_nt: TGCGCCAGCAGCTTAAAAACTAGCGGGAGCGCAGATACGCAGTATTTT; cdr3_aa: CASSLKTSGSADTQYF
j_call: TRBJ2-2; clone_size: -; d_call: TRBD2; v_call: TRBV9; cdr3_nt: TGTGCCAGCAGCGTAGTAAGCGGGGCCGGGGAGCTGTTTTTT; cdr3_aa: CASSVVSGAGELFF
j_call: TRBJ1-1; clone_size: -; d_call: -; v_call: TRBV6-1; cdr3_nt: TGTGCCAGCAGTTCCCATAAGGCACAAGGGGCTGAAGCTTTCTTT; cdr3_aa: CASSSHKAQGAEAFF